The clone carrying this T cell receptor beta chain was detected many times. What it binds is not known. The CDR3 spans 15 residues. J lost 1 base, V lost 3 bases, and 5 bases had no gene match. Germline assignment: CDR1 LGHNA and CDR2 YSLEER. The data stem from a study of CD8+CD57+ T cells in acquired aplastic anemia. As for the study in general: Mean yield of DNA from sorted CD4+ and CD8+ cells was approximately 3 ug.

Researchers used genomic DNA as the template to profile TCR beta VDJ and CDR3. TCRdb re-called the reads with MiXCR, one entry per CDR3 protein. The sample lists around 190,000 distinct CDR3 sequences, 60% to 65% seen once, with around 32% in the top ten. General observations from the study: Around 29 shared CD8+ CDR3s appeared highly expressed within patients' immunodominant clones.

The clonotype originates from a human donor in good health. V gene TRBV4-3 combines with J gene TRBJ2-7; 8 bases agree with TRBD2. The sequenced sample consisted of sorted CD4+, CD8+, or CD8+CD57+ T cells (not recorded which) from PBMCs. CDR3 in amino acids: CASSHGGGSSYEQYF. The CDR3 coding sequence is TGCGCCAGCAGCCACGGGGGGGGTTCTTCCTACGAGCAGTACTTC.